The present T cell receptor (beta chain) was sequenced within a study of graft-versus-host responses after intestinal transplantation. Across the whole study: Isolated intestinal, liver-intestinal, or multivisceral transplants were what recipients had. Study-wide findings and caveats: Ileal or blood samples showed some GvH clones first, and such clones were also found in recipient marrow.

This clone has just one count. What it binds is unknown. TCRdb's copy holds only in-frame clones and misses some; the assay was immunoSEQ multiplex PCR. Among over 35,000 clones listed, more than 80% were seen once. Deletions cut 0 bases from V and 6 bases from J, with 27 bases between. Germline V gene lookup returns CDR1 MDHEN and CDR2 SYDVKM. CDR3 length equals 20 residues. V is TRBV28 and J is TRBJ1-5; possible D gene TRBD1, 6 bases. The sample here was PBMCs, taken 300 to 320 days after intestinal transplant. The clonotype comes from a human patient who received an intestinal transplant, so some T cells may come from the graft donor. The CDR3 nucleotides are TGTGCCAGCAGTTTATGGGCACAGGGTGAGTGGGGGTTGCTTGGTCAGCCCCAGCATTTT. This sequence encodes CASSLWAQGEWGLLGQPQHF.